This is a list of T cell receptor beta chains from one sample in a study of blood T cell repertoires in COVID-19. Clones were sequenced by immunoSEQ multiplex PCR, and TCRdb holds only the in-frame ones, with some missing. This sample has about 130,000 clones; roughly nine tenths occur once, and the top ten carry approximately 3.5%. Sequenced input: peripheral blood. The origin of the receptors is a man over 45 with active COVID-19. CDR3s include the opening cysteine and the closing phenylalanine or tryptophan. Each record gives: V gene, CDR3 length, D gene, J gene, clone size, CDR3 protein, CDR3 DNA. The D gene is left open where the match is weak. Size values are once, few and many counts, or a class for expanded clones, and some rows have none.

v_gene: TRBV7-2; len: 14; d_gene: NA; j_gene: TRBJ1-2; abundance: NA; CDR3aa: CASSLVGGDYGYTF; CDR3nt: TGTGCCAGCAGCTTAGTCGGGGGAGACTATGGCTACACCTTC
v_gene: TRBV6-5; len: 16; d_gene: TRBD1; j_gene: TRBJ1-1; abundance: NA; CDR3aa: CASSYSPHRGGTEAFF; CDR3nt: TGTGCCAGCAGTTACTCGCCGCACAGGGGCGGCACTGAAGCTTTCTTT
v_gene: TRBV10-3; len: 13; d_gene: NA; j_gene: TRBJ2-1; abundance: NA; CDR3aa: CAISERGYNEQFF; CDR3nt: TGTGCCATCAGTGAGCGGGGCTACAATGAGCAGTTCTTC
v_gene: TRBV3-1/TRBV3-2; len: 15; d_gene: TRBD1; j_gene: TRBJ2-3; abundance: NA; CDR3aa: CASRGNRGNTDTQYF; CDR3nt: TGTGCCAGCAGGGGGAACAGGGGGAACACAGATACGCAGTATTTT
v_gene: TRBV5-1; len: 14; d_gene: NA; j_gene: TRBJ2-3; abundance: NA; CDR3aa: CASSHDRLTDTQYF; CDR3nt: TGCGCCAGCAGCCATGACCGACTCACAGATACGCAGTATTTT
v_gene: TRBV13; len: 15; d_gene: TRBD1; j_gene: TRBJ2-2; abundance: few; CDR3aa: CASSLVQGGTGELFF; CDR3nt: TGTGCCAGCAGCTTGGTACAGGGGGGAACCGGGGAGCTGTTTTTT
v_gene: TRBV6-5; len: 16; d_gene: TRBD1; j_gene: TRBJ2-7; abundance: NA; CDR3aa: CASSYGQGSFAYEQYF; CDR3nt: TGTGCCAGCAGTTACGGACAGGGAAGTTTTGCCTACGAGCAGTACTTC
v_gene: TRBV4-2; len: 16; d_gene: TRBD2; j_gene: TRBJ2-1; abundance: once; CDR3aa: CASSQASGGAHNEQFF; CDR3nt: TGTGCCAGCAGCCAAGCCAGCGGGGGGGCCCACAATGAGCAGTTCTTC
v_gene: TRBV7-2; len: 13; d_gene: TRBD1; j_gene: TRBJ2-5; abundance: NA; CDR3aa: CASSPDRAETQYF; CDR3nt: TGTGCCAGCAGCCCTGACAGGGCGGAGACCCAGTACTTC
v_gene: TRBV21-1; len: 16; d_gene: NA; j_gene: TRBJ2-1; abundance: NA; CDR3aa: CASSKGDRGPYNEQFF; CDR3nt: TGTGCCAGCAGCAAAGGGGACAGGGGGCCCTACAATGAGCAGTTCTTC
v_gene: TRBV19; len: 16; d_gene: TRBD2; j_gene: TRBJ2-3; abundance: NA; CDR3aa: CASSPRLAASTDTQYF; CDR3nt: TGTGCCAGTAGTCCCCGACTAGCGGCTAGCACAGATACGCAGTATTTT
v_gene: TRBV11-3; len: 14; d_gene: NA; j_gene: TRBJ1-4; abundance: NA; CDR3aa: CASSFSSGNEKLFF; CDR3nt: TGTGCCAGCAGCTTTAGTTCGGGGAATGAAAAACTGTTTTTT
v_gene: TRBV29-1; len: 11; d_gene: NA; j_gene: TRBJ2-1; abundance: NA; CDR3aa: CSVAPGNEQFF; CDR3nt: TGCAGCGTTGCTCCCGGGAATGAGCAGTTCTTC
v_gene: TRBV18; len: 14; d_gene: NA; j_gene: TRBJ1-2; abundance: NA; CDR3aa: CASSRYIETDGYTF; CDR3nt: TGTGCCAGCTCACGATATATAGAAACGGATGGCTACACCTTC
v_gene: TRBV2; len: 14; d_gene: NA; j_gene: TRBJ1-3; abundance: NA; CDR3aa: CASSETGPRNTIYF; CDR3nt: TGTGCCAGCAGTGAAACTGGTCCGCGGAACACCATATATTTT
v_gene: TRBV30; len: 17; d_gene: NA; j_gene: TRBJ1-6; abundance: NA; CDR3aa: CAWTVGGTGRYNSPLHF; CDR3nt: TGTGCCTGGACCGTCGGGGGAACAGGTCGATATAATTCACCCCTCCACTTT
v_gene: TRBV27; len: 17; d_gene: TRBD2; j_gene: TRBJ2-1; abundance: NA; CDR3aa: CANSLRGGTNKYNEQFF; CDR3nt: TGTGCCAACAGCCTACGGGGCGGGACTAACAAGTACAATGAGCAGTTCTTC
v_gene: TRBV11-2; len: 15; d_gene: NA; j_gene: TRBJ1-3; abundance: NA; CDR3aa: CASSLGRGTGNTIYF; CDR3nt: TGTGCCAGCAGCTTAGGTCGGGGTACTGGAAACACCATATATTTT
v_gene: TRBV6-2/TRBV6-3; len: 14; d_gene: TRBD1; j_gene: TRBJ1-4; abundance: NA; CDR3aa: CASSSGTEAEKLFF; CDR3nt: TGTGCCAGCAGTTCCGGGACAGAAGCTGAAAAACTGTTTTTT
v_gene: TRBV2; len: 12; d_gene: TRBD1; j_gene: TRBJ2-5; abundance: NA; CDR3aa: CASSGRGETQYF; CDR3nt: TGTGCCAGCAGTGGCAGGGGGGAGACCCAGTACTTC
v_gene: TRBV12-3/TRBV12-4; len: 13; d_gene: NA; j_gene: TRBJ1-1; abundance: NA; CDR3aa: CASWGRRNTEAFF; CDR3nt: TGTGCCAGCTGGGGGAGGAGGAACACTGAAGCTTTCTTT